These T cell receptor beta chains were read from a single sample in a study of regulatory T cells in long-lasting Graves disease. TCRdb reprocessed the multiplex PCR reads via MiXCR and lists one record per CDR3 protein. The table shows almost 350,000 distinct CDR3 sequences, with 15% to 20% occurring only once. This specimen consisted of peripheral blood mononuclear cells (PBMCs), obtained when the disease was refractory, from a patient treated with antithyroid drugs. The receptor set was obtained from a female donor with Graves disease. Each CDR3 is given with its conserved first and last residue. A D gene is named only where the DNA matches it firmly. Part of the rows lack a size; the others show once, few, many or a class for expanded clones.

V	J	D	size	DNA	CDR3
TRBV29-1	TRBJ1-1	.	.	TGCAGCGTTGTTTTAGGGCGGGTTTTCTTT	CSVVLGRVFF
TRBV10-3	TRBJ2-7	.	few	TGTGCCATCGGTCAGGTAGGGGTTTACGAGCAGTACTTC	CAIGQVGVYEQYF
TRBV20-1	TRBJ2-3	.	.	TGCAGTGCTAGAGATCAATGGAGTAGCACAGATACGCAGTATTTT	CSARDQWSSTDTQYF
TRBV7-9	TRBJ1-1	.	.	TGTGCCAGCAGCGAGTACCTGGCCGGCTTT	CASSEYLAGF
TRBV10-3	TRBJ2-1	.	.	TGTGCCATCAGTGAGGAGGGAGAGAAGTTCTTC	CAISEEGEKFF
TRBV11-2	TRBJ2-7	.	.	TGTGCCAGCAGCTTAGGGCTAGCGAGCAGCTACGAGCAGTACTTC	CASSLGLASSYEQYF
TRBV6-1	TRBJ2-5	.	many	TGTGCCAGCAGTGAAAGTCGGCGGAAAGAGACCCAGTACTTC	CASSESRRKETQYF
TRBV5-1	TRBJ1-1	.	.	TGCGCCAGCAGCTATGGGTCCCTGGGGACTGAAGCTTTCTTT	CASSYGSLGTEAFF
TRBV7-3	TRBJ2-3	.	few	TGTGCCAGCAGCCGCGCGGGACTCACAGATACGCAGTATTTT	CASSRAGLTDTQYF
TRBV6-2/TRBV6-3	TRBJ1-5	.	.	TGTGCCAGCAGCCCCGGGACCCAGGGACGGCTTACCACTCTACAGCCCCAGCATTTT	CASSPGTQGRLTTLQPQHF
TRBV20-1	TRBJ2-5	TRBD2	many	TGCAGTGCTATCGGGGCTAGCGGTGACCAAGAGACCCAGTACTTC	CSAIGASGDQETQYF
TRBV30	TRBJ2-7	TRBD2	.	TGTGCCTGGACCTCCCTACTCACTAGCGACGAGCAGTACTTC	CAWTSLLTSDEQYF
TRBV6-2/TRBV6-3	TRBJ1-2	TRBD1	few	TGTGCCAGCAGCGACAGGGGCGGTACGAGGGGCTACACCTTC	CASSDRGGTRGYTF
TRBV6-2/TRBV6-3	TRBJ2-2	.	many	TGTGCCAGCAGTTACCGTGCCCGCTCCGGGGAGCTGTTTTTT	CASSYRARSGELFF
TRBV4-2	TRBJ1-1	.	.	TGTGCCAGCAGCCAAGAAGCCGTAGGATTCTGGGACACTGAAGCTTTCTTT	CASSQEAVGFWDTEAFF
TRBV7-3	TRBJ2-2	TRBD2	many	TGTGCCAGCAGTTCGGGGGGGGCAGGGATCACCGGGGAGCTGTTTTTT	CASSSGGAGITGELFF
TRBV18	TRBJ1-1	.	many	TGTGCCAGCAGTACAGGTATGAACACTGAAGCTTTCTTT	CASSTGMNTEAFF
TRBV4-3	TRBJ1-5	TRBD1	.	TGCGCCAGCAGCCAAGGTTGGATGGACAGGGGGCTGATTCCCAATCAGCCCCAGCATTTT	CASSQGWMDRGLIPNQPQHF
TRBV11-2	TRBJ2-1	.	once	TGTGCCAGCAACTCGTTACAGGGACCCCACAATGAGCAGTTCTTC	CASNSLQGPHNEQFF
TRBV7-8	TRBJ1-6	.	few	TGTGCCAGCAGCCCCCGCCCGGTGAGGGGTTATTCACCCCTCCACTTT	CASSPRPVRGYSPLHF
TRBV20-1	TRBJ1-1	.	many	TGCAGTGCCAACCTGCAGAGAGGCACTGAAGCTTTCTTT	CSANLQRGTEAFF
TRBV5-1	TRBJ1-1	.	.	TGCGCCAGCGTGCCTGAAGCTTTCTTT	CASVPEAFF
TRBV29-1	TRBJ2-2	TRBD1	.	TGCAGCGCCGCGAGAACAGGGGGCATCACCGGGGAGCTGTTTTTT	CSAARTGGITGELFF
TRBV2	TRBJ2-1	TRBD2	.	TGTGCCAGCACTCCGGGACTAGCGTCATGGGAGCAGTTCTTC	CASTPGLASWEQFF
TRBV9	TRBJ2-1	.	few	TGTGCCAGCAGCCTTAGCCCTGCCGCCTACAATGAGCAGTTCTTC	CASSLSPAAYNEQFF
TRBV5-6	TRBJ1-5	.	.	TGTGCCAGCAGCTTGTATAGGGACAGCAATCAGCCCCAGCATTTT	CASSLYRDSNQPQHF
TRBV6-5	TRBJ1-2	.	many	TGTGCCAGCAGTTACTCGACGTGGGTCGGCAACTATGGCTACACCTTC	CASSYSTWVGNYGYTF
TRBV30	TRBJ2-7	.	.	TGTGCCTGGAGTGTGGACGGGCCGTCCTACGAGCAGTACTTC	CAWSVDGPSYEQYF